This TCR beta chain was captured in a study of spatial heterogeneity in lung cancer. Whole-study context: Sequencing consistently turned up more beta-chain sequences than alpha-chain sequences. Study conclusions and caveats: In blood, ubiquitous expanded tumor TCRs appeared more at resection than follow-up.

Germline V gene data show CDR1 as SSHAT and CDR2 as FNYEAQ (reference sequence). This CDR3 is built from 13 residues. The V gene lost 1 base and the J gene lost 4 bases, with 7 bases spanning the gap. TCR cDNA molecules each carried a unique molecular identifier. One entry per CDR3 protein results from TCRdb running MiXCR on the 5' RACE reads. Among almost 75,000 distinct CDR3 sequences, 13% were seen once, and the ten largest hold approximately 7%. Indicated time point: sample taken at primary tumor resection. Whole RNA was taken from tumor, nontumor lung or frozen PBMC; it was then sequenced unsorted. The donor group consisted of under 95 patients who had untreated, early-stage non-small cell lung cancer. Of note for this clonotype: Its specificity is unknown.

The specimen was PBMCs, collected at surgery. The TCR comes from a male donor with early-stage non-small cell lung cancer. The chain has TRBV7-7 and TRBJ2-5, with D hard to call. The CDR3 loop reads CASSLDRAETQYF. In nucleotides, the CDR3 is TGTGCCAGCAGCTTAGACAGAGCAGAGACCCAGTACTTC. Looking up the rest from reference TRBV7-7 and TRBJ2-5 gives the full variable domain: GAGVSQSPRYKVTKRGQDVTLRCDPISSHATLYWYQQALGQGPEFLTYFNYEAQPDKSGLPSDRFSAERPEGSISTLTIQRTEQRDSAMYRCASSLDRAETQYFGPGTRLLVL.